The 27 T cell receptor beta chains presented below share a single source sample, sequenced in a study of blood T cell repertoires in COVID-19. TCRdb's copy holds only in-frame clones and misses some; the assay was immunoSEQ multiplex PCR. Of about 670,000 clones listed, approximately 90% are singletons. The sample was peripheral blood. Every receptor here comes from a woman aged 18-30 years with acute or convalescent COVID-19.

This sequence joins TRBV6-1 and TRBJ1-3; D gene ambiguous. Trimming left V 3 bases short and J 0 bases short, with 9 bases between. The CDR3 totals 15 residues. Germline CDR1 and CDR2: MNHNS and SASEGT. CDR3 residues: CASSDGGSSGNTIYF. The CDR3 bases are TGTGCCAGCAGTGACGGCGGGAGCTCTGGAAACACCATATATTTT.

The chain employs TRBV4-1 and TRBJ1-1, with TRBD1 as a possible D gene (5 bases). There are 11 residues in the CDR3. Per germline, CDR1 MGHRA and CDR2 YSYEKL. The V gene lost 7 bases and the J gene lost 8 bases, with 11 bases spanning the gap. Here the CDR3 reads CASTFAGEAFF. In nucleotides, the CDR3 is TGCGCCAGCACCTTCGCAGGGGAAGCTTTCTTT.

The chain carries TRBV10-2 and TRBJ2-3; TRBD1 matches 7 bases. V dropped 2 bases and J dropped 3; count of bases not matched to a gene: 5. The CDR3 sequence is 15 residues long. The germline CDR1 and CDR2 sequences are WSHSY and SAAADI. The DNA for the CDR3 is TGCGCCAGCAGTGAGCGGCAGGGGGTAACAGATACGCAGTATTTT. This encodes CASSERQGVTDTQYF.

The chain couples TRBV20-1 to TRBJ1-1, with 8 positions matching TRBD1. Germline V gene data show CDR1 as DFQATT and CDR2 as SNEGSKA (reference sequence). J gave up 0 bases and V 3 bases, and 18 bases lay outside the gene matches. The CDR3 is 19 residues long. CDR3 amino acids: CSASRTGFSWRSLNTEAFF. CDR3 DNA: TGCAGTGCTAGTAGGACAGGGTTTTCATGGAGGTCCCTGAACACTGAAGCTTTCTTT.

V is TRBV24-1 and J is TRBJ1-3; D perhaps matches TRBD1 (6 bases). Germline loops: CDR1 KGHDR, CDR2 SFDVKD. Trimming left V 4 bases short and J 0 bases short, with 15 bases between. CDR3 length equals 17 residues. The CDR3, as DNA: TGTGCCACCAGTGACCCGACACCAGGGGACTCTGGAAACACCATATATTTT. This gives the protein CATSDPTPGDSGNTIYF.

This chain links TRBV7-7 with TRBJ2-2; 9 bases line up with TRBD1. This CDR3 contains 16 residues. CDR1 SSHAT and CDR2 FNYEAQ come from the germline V gene (reference sequence). Trimming cost V 5 bases and J 1 base; bases outside gene matches: 5. CDR3 sequence: CASSAPGQGNTGELFF. The CDR3 bases are TGTGCCAGCAGCGCTCCGGGACAGGGGAACACCGGGGAGCTGTTTTTT. Variable domain in full (rest from reference TRBV7-7 and TRBJ2-2): GAGVSQSPRYKVTKRGQDVTLRCDPISSHATLYWYQQALGQGPEFLTYFNYEAQPDKSGLPSDRFSAERPEGSISTLTIQRTEQRDSAMYRCASSAPGQGNTGELFFGEGSRLTVL.

This chain connects TRBV5-1 to TRBJ1-1; TRBD1 might be the D (6 bases). Trimming stripped 2 bases from V and 7 bases from J, with 15 bases between. Germline V gene sequence: CDR1 SGHRS, CDR2 YFSETQ. The CDR3 runs to 14 residues. The CDR3 sequence is CASSFRGRGNEAFF. CDR3 DNA sequence: TGCGCCAGCAGCTTTCGCGGGAGGGGGAATGAAGCTTTCTTT.

This clone was counted a single time. For the CDR3, the DNA is TGTGCCAGCAGTGAAATCCCAGGGCCCTATGGCTACACCTTC. Protein: CASSEIPGPYGYTF. The J gene is TRBJ1-2, the V gene TRBV2; tentatively, D is TRBD1 (5 bases). This CDR3 region has 14 residues. V lost 2 bases, J lost 4 bases, and 11 bases lay in between. The germline gives CDR1 SNHLY, CDR2 FYNNEI.

This chain joins TRBV4-2 and TRBJ2-6; no firm D call. Germline assignment: CDR1 LGHNA and CDR2 YNFKEQ. V dropped 4 bases and J dropped 1 base, with 11 bases sitting between them. The CDR3 is 16 residues long. In nucleotides, the CDR3 is TGTGCCAGCAGCCCCCCCGCAGATTCTGGGGCCAACGTCCTGACTTTC. Its protein is CASSPPADSGANVLTF.

The chain has TRBV10-3 and TRBJ2-3, with D tentatively TRBD1 (5 bases). CDR1 is ENHRY and CDR2 is SYGVKD in the germline V gene. V lost 8 bases and J 1 base, leaving 10 bases between the germline ends. This CDR3 has 13 amino acids. This CDR3 reads CAIGSRGTDTQYF. CDR3 nucleotides: TGTGCCATCGGATCCAGGGGCACAGATACGCAGTATTTT.

This clone was recorded once. V gene TRBV5-1 combines with J gene TRBJ1-4, with no clear D. Per the germline V gene, CDR1 is SGHRS and CDR2 is YFSETQ. V lost 3 bases, J lost 3 bases, and 12 bases lay in between. This CDR3 has 15 amino acids. The CDR3, as DNA: TGCGCCAGCAGCTACAGAGATCCGGCTAATGAAAAACTGTTTTTT. As protein: CASSYRDPANEKLFF.

V is TRBV3-1 (or the pseudogene TRBV3-2) and J is TRBJ1-1; D might be TRBD1 (5 bases). The germline V gene has CDR1 LGHDT and CDR2 YNNKEL (reference sequence). CDR3 length: 15 amino acids. Trimming shortened V by 1 base and J by 6 bases, and 15 bases separated the two germline ends. Here the CDR3 reads CASSQGWGRSAEAFF. The CDR3 coding sequence is TGTGCCAGCAGCCAAGGCTGGGGGAGGTCGGCTGAAGCTTTCTTT.

The chain recombines TRBV29-1 with TRBJ1-2, with a possible D match to TRBD1 (6 bases). CDR1 SQVTM and CDR2 ANQGSEA come from the germline V gene. V was shortened by 4 bases and J by 7 bases, with 22 bases between the two germline ends. The CDR3 spans 15 residues. CDR3 DNA: TGCAGCGTTGGTCTCAGGGGATTTCCGATGGGTGGCTACACCTTC. Translating it yields CSVGLRGFPMGGYTF.

V usage is TRBV3-1 (or the pseudogene TRBV3-2) and J usage is TRBJ1-1; D is possibly TRBD1 (5 bases). Germline assignment: CDR1 LGHDT and CDR2 YNNKEL (reference sequence). This CDR3 is 16 amino acids long. Trimming removed 0 bases at V and 1 base at J, with 12 bases between. CDR3 residues: CASSQEAGKTNTEAFF. CDR3 nucleotide sequence: TGTGCCAGCAGCCAAGAAGCAGGGAAGACGAACACTGAAGCTTTCTTT.

This clone has only a few counts. This sequence joins TRBV5-1 and TRBJ1-1; D is possibly TRBD1 (5 bases). With 0 bases removed from V and 5 bases from J, the gap between germline ends came to 14 bases. CDR1 is SGHRS, CDR2 YFSETQ, per germline. The CDR3 runs to 15 residues. CDR3 loop: CASSLAPIGGTEAFF. The DNA for the CDR3 is TGCGCCAGCAGCTTGGCCCCAATTGGGGGGACTGAAGCTTTCTTT. The full variable domain, rest sourced from reference TRBV5-1 and TRBJ1-1, is KAGVTQTPRYLIKTRGQQVTLSCSPISGHRSVSWYQQTPGQGLQFLFEYFSETQRNKGNFPGRFSGRQFSNSRSEMNVSTLELGDSALYLCASSLAPIGGTEAFFGQGTRLTVV.

The chain employs TRBV7-3 and TRBJ2-3; 7 bases match TRBD1. Germline-derived CDR1 and CDR2 are SGHTA and FQGTGA. Unmatched junction bases numbered 7, after V lost 4 bases and J lost 6 bases. There are 14 residues in the CDR3. The chain's CDR3 is CASSSGQSKDTQYF. DNA for the CDR3: TGTGCCAGCAGCTCGGGACAGTCGAAGGATACGCAGTATTTT.

The genes are TRBV19 and TRBJ2-7; 13 nucleotides match TRBD2. This CDR3 is built from 16 residues. With V trimmed by 5 bases and J by 2 bases, 6 bases remained unmatched. Germline CDR1 and CDR2: LNHDA and SQIVND (reference sequence). This CDR3 reads CASSAETSGGPYEQYF. DNA for the CDR3: TGTGCCAGTAGTGCCGAGACTAGCGGGGGGCCCTACGAGCAGTACTTC.

This sequence joins TRBV14 and TRBJ1-5; D may be TRBD1 (6 bases). Per the germline V gene, CDR1 is SGHDN and CDR2 is FVKESK. The CDR3 loop spans 15 amino acids. V lost 1 base and J lost 5, with 12 bases in between. CDR3 loop: CASSQAETGDQPQHF. DNA for the CDR3: TGTGCCAGCAGCCAAGCAGAGACAGGTGATCAGCCCCAGCATTTT.

The rearrangement links TRBV4-3 to TRBJ2-6; 8 bases are a match to TRBD1. The CDR3 length is 17 residues. Germline assignment: CDR1 LGHNA and CDR2 YSLEER. The V and J ends lost 4 bases and 1 base, in that order; junction bases with no gene match: 6. CDR3 amino acids: CASSPDRGGSGANVLTF. DNA for the CDR3: TGCGCCAGCAGCCCAGACAGGGGTGGATCTGGGGCCAACGTCCTGACTTTC.

The chain has TRBV5-1 and TRBJ1-3; D call uncertain. Trimming shortened V by 0 bases and J by 8 bases, and 6 bases separated the two germline ends. The CDR3 covers 12 residues. Germline-derived CDR1 and CDR2 are SGHRS and YFSETQ. CDR3 amino acids: CASSLAGDTIYF. For the CDR3, the DNA is TGCGCCAGCAGCTTGGCCGGGGACACCATATATTTT.

The rearrangement links TRBV7-9 to TRBJ1-3, with 8 bases aligning to TRBD1. The V segment lost 5 bases and the J segment 4 bases; nucleotides outside the gene matches: 7. Germline CDR1 is SEHNR and CDR2 is FQNEAQ (reference sequence). This CDR3 region has 15 residues. CDR3 sequence reads: CASSPQGARGNTIYF. As DNA, the CDR3 is TGTGCCAGCAGCCCTCAGGGGGCGCGGGGAAACACCATATATTTT.

The chain recombines TRBV7-2 with TRBJ2-7, with D maybe TRBD1 (5 bases). Looked up from germline, CDR1 is SGHTA and CDR2 is FQGNSA. V lost 0 bases, J lost 3 bases, and 12 bases lay in between. The CDR3 covers 15 residues. This CDR3 is CASSLAGEGVYEQYF. The CDR3 coding sequence is TGTGCCAGCAGCTTAGCAGGGGAAGGGGTCTACGAGCAGTACTTC.

This chain joins TRBV9 and TRBJ2-6, with D unclear. The CDR3 length is 14 residues. Germline CDR1 is SGDLS and CDR2 is YYNGEE. Trimming stripped 5 bases from V and 4 bases from J, with 10 bases between. This CDR3 reads CASSYLLGANVLTF. CDR3 nucleotide sequence: TGTGCCAGCAGTTATCTGCTAGGGGCCAACGTCCTGACTTTC.

The rearrangement uses TRBV29-1 and TRBJ1-2, with D uncertain. CDR1 and CDR2 (germline): SQVTM, ANQGSEA. V was clipped by 0 bases and J by 6 bases, with 5 bases between them. The CDR3 has 11 amino acids. The CDR3 sequence is CSVEEGDGYTF. The CDR3 region has the DNA TGCAGCGTTGAAGAAGGAGATGGCTACACCTTC.

The CDR3 sequence: CASTPWGTGMNTEAFF. CDR3 coding DNA: TGTGCCAGCACCCCATGGGGGACAGGGATGAACACTGAAGCTTTCTTT. V is TRBV19 and J is TRBJ1-1; 9 nucleotides line up with TRBD1. With V trimmed by 9 bases and J by 0 bases, 11 bases remained unmatched. The V gene's germline CDR1 is LNHDA and CDR2 SQIVND (reference sequence). The CDR3 loop spans 16 amino acids. Combining the CDR3 with reference TRBV19 and TRBJ1-1 gives the whole variable domain DGGITQSPKYLFRKEGQNVTLSCEQNLNHDAMYWYRQDPGQGLRLIYYSQIVNDFQKGDIAEGYSVSREKKESFPLTVTSAQKNPTAFYLCASTPWGTGMNTEAFFGQGTRLTVV.

The chain has TRBV4-3 and TRBJ1-5; weak D call: TRBD1 (5 bases). The CDR3 covers 15 residues. The V gene lost 3 bases and the J gene lost 7 bases, with 16 bases spanning the gap. CDR1 is LGHNA and CDR2 is YSLEER in the germline V gene. The CDR3 reads CASSQDIWGVQPQHF. The CDR3 DNA reads TGCGCCAGCAGCCAGGATATATGGGGGGTACAGCCCCAGCATTTT.

V is TRBV24-1 and J is TRBJ2-2; D is possibly TRBD2 (6 bases). Trimming left V 2 bases short and J 0 bases short, with 9 bases between. CDR1 is KGHDR, CDR2 SFDVKD, per germline. The length of the CDR3 is 16 residues. In DNA form, the CDR3 reads TGTGCCACCAGTGATTGGGAGGTACCGAACACCGGGGAGCTGTTTTTT. Translated: CATSDWEVPNTGELFF.